Below are 24 T cell receptor beta chains sequenced from a single sample in a study of T cell repertoires in cytomegalovirus infection. Each CDR3 protein is one row after TCRdb ran MiXCR on the reads. The sample carries about 130,000 distinct CDR3 sequences, 30% to 40% recorded once. These TCRs are of unknown antigen specificity. The sample here was CD8+ T cells from cultured PBMCs, taken from culture after CMV antigen stimulation. The source of these receptors is a human donor in good health (CMV status not recorded). Some clones in this sample may be carry-over from other donors' samples.

This clonotype was seen ten or more times. An end of the junction differs from the germline gene, which may be a read error. The chain is built from TRBV9 and TRBJ1-1; 7 bases map to TRBD1. The CDR3 has 14 amino acids. Germline CDR1 reads SGDLS; CDR2 reads YYNGEE. CDR3 DNA sequence: TGTGCCAGCAGCGTGACAGGGTTGAAGACTGAAGCTTTCTTT. Translated: CASSVTGLKTEAFF.

This clonotype has just a few counts. J is TRBJ2-2 and V is TRBV7-6; 10 bases are shared with TRBD1. The V and J ends lost 4 bases and 5 bases, in that order; junction bases with no gene match: 7. This CDR3 contains 16 residues. The germline CDR1 and CDR2 sequences are SGHVS and FNYEAQ. CDR3 in amino acids: CASSSRQGAGTGELFF. The CDR3 DNA reads TGTGCCAGCAGCTCCCGACAGGGGGCCGGGACCGGGGAGCTGTTTTTT.

The table lists this clonotype with a few counts. The genes are TRBV5-4 and TRBJ2-1, with D unresolved. CDR3 length equals 16 residues. Germline assignment: CDR1 SGHNT and CDR2 YYREEE (reference sequence). V gave up 4 bases and J gave up 5 bases, with 19 bases separating them. CDR3: CASSPYLEPQNNEQFF. The CDR3 nucleotides are TGTGCCAGCAGCCCTTATCTGGAGCCCCAAAACAATGAGCAGTTCTTC.

This clonotype was seen just once. The chain carries TRBV5-1 and TRBJ2-6; tentative D call: TRBD1 (6 bases). The CDR3 has 16 amino acids. V was shortened by 2 bases and J by 4 bases, with 13 bases between the two germline ends. Germline V gene data show CDR1 as SGHRS and CDR2 as YFSETQ. In DNA, the CDR3 is TGCGCCAGCAGCTTTTTAACAGGGTTCGGGGCCAACGTCCTGACTTTC. Encoded protein: CASSFLTGFGANVLTF.

The chain uses TRBV7-6 and TRBJ1-4; 12 nucleotides agree with TRBD1. The CDR3 spans 16 residues. V lost 1 base, J lost 8 bases, and 5 bases stayed unmatched. Looked up from germline, CDR1 is SGHVS and CDR2 is FNYEAQ. DNA of the CDR3: TGTGCCAGCAGCTTAGAGGGACAGGGGGCATACGAAAAACTGTTTTTT. Protein sequence: CASSLEGQGAYEKLFF.

This clonotype has a single count. J is TRBJ2-7 and V is TRBV20-1; 8 bases agree with TRBD1. The CDR3 sequence is 13 residues long. Germline assignment: CDR1 DFQATT and CDR2 SNEGSKA (reference sequence). Trimming took 4 bases from V and 3 from J; bases not matched to a gene: 5. The CDR3 DNA sequence: TGCAGTGCTACTGGGACAGGCAGCTACGAGCAGTACTTC. Its translation: CSATGTGSYEQYF.

In its sample, this clonotype was seen a few times. V usage is TRBV20-1 and J usage is TRBJ2-7; 8 nucleotides align to TRBD1. CDR3 length: 13 amino acids. Trimming cost V 2 bases and J 0 bases; bases outside gene matches: 0. The germline V gene encodes CDR1 DFQATT and CDR2 SNEGSKA (reference sequence). DNA for the CDR3: TGCAGTGCTAGACAGGGGGCCTCCTACGAGCAGTACTTC. It codes for CSARQGASYEQYF.

This chain joins TRBV6-5 and TRBJ2-5; 7 bases fit TRBD2. CDR1 and CDR2 from the germline V gene are MNHEY and SVGAGI. The CDR3 is made up of 13 amino acids. Trimming cost V 8 bases and J 6 bases; bases outside gene matches: 9. The DNA for the CDR3 is TGTGCCAGCCGTAAGACTAGCTTGCAGACCCAGTACTTC. Amino acid sequence: CASRKTSLQTQYF.

J is TRBJ1-1 and V is TRBV7-9, with TRBD1 matching over 8 bases. The J segment lost 2 bases and the V segment lost 6 bases, leaving 5 bases of the junction unmatched. This CDR3 contains 14 residues. Germline CDR1 reads SEHNR; CDR2 reads FQNEAQ (reference sequence). DNA for the CDR3: TGTGCCAGCAGGCCTCAGGGGGCCAACACTGAAGCTTTCTTT. This codes for CASRPQGANTEAFF. The full variable domain, rest sourced from reference TRBV7-9 and TRBJ1-1, is DTGVSQNPRHKITKRGQNVTFRCDPISEHNRLYWYRQTLGQGPEFLTYFQNEAQLEKSRLLSDRFSAERPKGSFSTLEIQRTEQGDSAMYLCASRPQGANTEAFFGQGTRLTVV.

As DNA, the CDR3 is TGTGCCAGCAGCTTGAGGTTCGGCCGAGAGACCCAGTACTTC. This gives the protein CASSLRFGRETQYF. The gene calls are TRBV5-5 and TRBJ2-5; D unclear. Germline lookup yields CDR1 SGHKS and CDR2 YYEKEE (reference sequence). V was clipped by 1 base and J by 4 bases, with 11 bases between them. This CDR3 contains 14 residues. The entire variable domain, with the rest obtained from reference TRBV5-5 and TRBJ2-5, is as follows: DAGVTQSPTHLIKTRGQQVTLRCSPISGHKSVSWYQQVLGQGPQFIFQYYEKEERGRGNFPDRFSARQFPNYSSELNVNALLLGDSALYLCASSLRFGRETQYFGPGTRLLVL.

The chain couples TRBV6-8 to TRBJ1-5; D not resolved. The V gene's germline CDR1 is MNHGY and CDR2 SAAAGT. Trimming shortened V by 2 bases and J by 1 base, and 6 bases separated the two germline ends. The CDR3 extends over 14 amino acids. In nucleotides, the CDR3 is TGTGCCAGCAGTTACGCCCGGAGCAATCAGCCCCAGCATTTT. Amino acids: CASSYARSNQPQHF.

This clonotype was recorded only once. The chain combines TRBV27 with TRBJ2-3; D is perhaps TRBD1 (5 bases). The CDR3 spans 14 residues. Germline lookup yields CDR1 MNHEY and CDR2 SMNVEV (reference sequence). V lost 2 bases and J lost 5, with 11 bases in between. The chain's CDR3 is CASSLATERDTQYF. DNA of the CDR3: TGTGCCAGCAGTTTAGCGACAGAAAGAGATACGCAGTATTTT.

The genes are TRBV2 and TRBJ1-4; TRBD1 might be the D (5 bases). CDR1 is SNHLY, CDR2 FYNNEI, per germline. This CDR3 contains 11 residues. The V end lost 7 bases, the J end lost 11 bases, and 11 bases lay between the germline ends. In DNA form, the CDR3 reads TGTGCCAGCATTGGGACGTGGAAACTGTTTTTT. It yields the protein CASIGTWKLFF. Variable domain in full (rest from reference TRBV2 and TRBJ1-4): EPEVTQTPSHQVTQMGQEVILRCVPISNHLYFYWYRQILGQKVEFLVSFYNNEISEKSEIFDDQFSVERPDGSNFTLKIRSTKLEDSAMYFCASIGTWKLFFGSGTQLSVL.

The CDR3 spells CASTPRLLGTGELFF. CDR3 sequence (DNA): TGTGCCAGCACCCCCCGGCTCCTGGGTACCGGGGAGCTGTTTTTT. The chain carries TRBV6-1 and TRBJ2-2, with D unresolved. V was clipped by 7 bases and J by 5 bases, with 17 bases between them. In germline, CDR1 is MNHNS, CDR2 SASEGT. The CDR3 length is 15 residues.

This clonotype was recorded many times. The CDR3 bases are TGTGCCAGCAGCGCCTCCGGACCCCCAACTGGCTACACCTTC. Its translation is CASSASGPPTGYTF. The chain joins TRBV7-2 to TRBJ1-2; no clear D. This CDR3 spans 14 amino acids. V lost 5 bases and J lost 7, with 17 bases in between. The V gene's germline CDR1 is SGHTA and CDR2 FQGNSA.

This clonotype was detected a few times. In nucleotides, the CDR3 is TGTGCCAGCAGCGTCAGTGACGGGGAGCTGTTTTTT. It specifies CASSVSDGELFF. The gene calls are TRBV9 and TRBJ2-2; D is undetermined. The ends were cut back, 2 bases at V and 7 bases at J, with 6 bases in the middle. Germline-derived CDR1 and CDR2 are SGDLS and YYNGEE. The CDR3 contains 12 residues. Full variable domain (missing parts from reference TRBV9 and TRBJ2-2): DSGVTQTPKHLITATGQRVTLRCSPRSGDLSVYWYQQSLDQGLQFLIQYYNGEERAKGNILERFSAQQFPDLHSELNLSSLELGDSALYFCASSVSDGELFFGEGSRLTVL.

This clonotype was seen more than once but under ten times. The gene calls are TRBV6-2 or TRBV6-3 and TRBJ1-5; unclear D gene. V was cut by 6 bases and J by 3 bases, with 21 bases left in between. Germline CDR1 is MNHEY and CDR2 is SVGEGT. The CDR3 loop spans 17 amino acids. CDR3 region: CASRASTYSRDNQPQHF. CDR3 coding DNA: TGTGCCAGCAGAGCCTCGACATACTCAAGGGACAATCAGCCCCAGCATTTT.

This clonotype was counted a few times. The rearrangement uses TRBV12-3 or TRBV12-4 and TRBJ1-1, with 8 bases lining up with TRBD1. This CDR3 region has 13 residues. V shed 5 bases, J shed 7 bases, and the junction held 6 bases outside the gene matches. The CDR3 protein is CASSGPGGFEAFF. The CDR3 DNA reads TGTGCCAGCAGTGGGCCAGGGGGCTTTGAAGCTTTCTTT.

The table lists this clonotype with a few counts. The chain employs TRBV28 and TRBJ2-7, with 8 nucleotides matching TRBD1. The length of the CDR3 is 14 residues. CDR1 is MDHEN and CDR2 is SYDVKM in the germline V gene. V shed 10 bases, J shed 5 bases, and the junction held 13 bases outside the gene matches. CDR3 amino acids: CATRGRQGNHEQYF. CDR3 nucleotide sequence: TGTGCCACCAGGGGTAGACAGGGGAACCACGAGCAGTACTTC.

This clonotype was observed a handful of times. This CDR3 reads CASSFRMENSNQPQHF. The CDR3, as DNA: TGTGCCAGCAGTTTTCGGATGGAGAATAGCAATCAGCCCCAGCATTTT. This chain joins TRBV28 and TRBJ1-5; D not certain. Looked up from germline, CDR1 is MDHEN and CDR2 is SYDVKM. The CDR3 runs to 16 residues. Between the trimmed V and J ends, which lost 3 bases and 0 bases, there was a span of 12 bases.

The V call is TRBV7-6, the J call TRBJ2-7, with D hard to call. V lost 5 bases and J lost 0, with 14 bases in between. The CDR3 contains 15 residues. Looked up from germline, CDR1 is SGHVS and CDR2 is FNYEAQ. The CDR3 reads CASSNRPGPSYEQYF. The DNA of the CDR3 is TGTGCCAGCAGCAATAGGCCCGGGCCCTCCTACGAGCAGTACTTC.

This clonotype was picked up a small number of times. The chain is built from TRBV6-5 and TRBJ1-2, with D perhaps TRBD1 (6 bases). The CDR3 loop spans 17 amino acids. Trimming shortened V by 6 bases and J by 2 bases, and 22 bases separated the two germline ends. The germline V gene has CDR1 MNHEY and CDR2 SVGAGI. CDR3 residues: CASRTPARGALNYGYTF. CDR3 DNA: TGTGCCAGCAGAACCCCCGCTCGGGGGGCGTTAAACTATGGCTACACCTTC.

This clonotype has a count of ten or more. The CDR3 reads CASSWEGLGWGTDTQYF. For the CDR3, the DNA is TGTGCCAGCAGCTGGGAAGGACTAGGTTGGGGCACAGATACGCAGTATTTT. V gene TRBV7-2 combines with J gene TRBJ2-3, with TRBD2 matching over 7 bases. Trimming cost V 4 bases and J 1 base; bases outside gene matches: 11. CDR3 length equals 17 residues. Germline CDR1 and CDR2: SGHTA and FQGNSA.

This clonotype was found a few times. The J gene is TRBJ2-3, the V gene TRBV12-3 or TRBV12-4; D not certain. Between the trimmed V and J ends, which lost 8 bases and 2 bases, there was a span of 14 bases. The CDR3 length is 14 residues. In DNA form, the CDR3 reads TGTGCCAGCGTTTCAGAAATTTACACAGATACGCAGTATTTT. Translating it yields CASVSEIYTDTQYF.